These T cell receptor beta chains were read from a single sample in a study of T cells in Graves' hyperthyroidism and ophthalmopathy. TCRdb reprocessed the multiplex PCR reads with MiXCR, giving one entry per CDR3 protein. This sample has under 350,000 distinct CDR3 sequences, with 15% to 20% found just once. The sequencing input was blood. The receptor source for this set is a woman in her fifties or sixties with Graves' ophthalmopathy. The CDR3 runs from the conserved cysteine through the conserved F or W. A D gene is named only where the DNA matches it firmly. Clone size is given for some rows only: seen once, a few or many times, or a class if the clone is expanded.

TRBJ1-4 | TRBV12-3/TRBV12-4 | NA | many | TGTGCCAGCAGCCCCTTTAATGAAAAACTGTTTTTT | CASSPFNEKLFF
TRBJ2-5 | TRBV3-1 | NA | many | TGTGCCAGCAGCCCCTTTTCGGGGCGGGACGGGACCCAGTACTTC | CASSPFSGRDGTQYF
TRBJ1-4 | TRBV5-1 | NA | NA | TGCGCCAGCAGCAACACTACAACTAATGAAAAACTGTTTTTT | CASSNTTTNEKLFF
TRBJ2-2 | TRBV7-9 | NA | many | TGTGCCAGCAGCTGGTTGCAGGGAAACACCGGGGAGCTGTTTTTT | CASSWLQGNTGELFF
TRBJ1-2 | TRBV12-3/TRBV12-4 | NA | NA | TGTGCCAGCAGTTTAGGGGGCAGCTTAAACTATGGCTACACCTTC | CASSLGGSLNYGYTF
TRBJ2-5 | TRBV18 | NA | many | TGTGCCAGCTCACCACCGAGCAGCCAAGAGACCCAGTACTTC | CASSPPSSQETQYF
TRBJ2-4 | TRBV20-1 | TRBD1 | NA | TGCAGTGCCGGACAGGGGGACATTCAGTACTTC | CSAGQGDIQYF
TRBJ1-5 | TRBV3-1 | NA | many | TGTGCCAGCAGTACACAAAGCAATCAGCCCCAGCATTTT | CASSTQSNQPQHF
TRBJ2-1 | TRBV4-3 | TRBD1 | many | TGCGCCAGCAGCCACTCCGGGACAGGGATCTACAATGAGCAGTTCTTC | CASSHSGTGIYNEQFF
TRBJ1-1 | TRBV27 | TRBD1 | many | TGTGCCAGCAGTCCCCGGACAGGACCGAACACTGAAGCTTTCTTT | CASSPRTGPNTEAFF
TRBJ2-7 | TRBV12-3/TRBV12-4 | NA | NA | TGTGCCAGCAGTTTGAGGGGGCAGGGGGGGAGGAGCTACGAGCAGTACTTC | CASSLRGQGGRSYEQYF
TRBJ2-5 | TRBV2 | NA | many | TGTGCCAGCGACAGGCTAGAAGAGACCCAGTACTTC | CASDRLEETQYF
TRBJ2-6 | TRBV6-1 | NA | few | TGTGCCGGACGGCAGGGAGCCGGGGCCAACGTCCTGACTTTC | CAGRQGAGANVLTF
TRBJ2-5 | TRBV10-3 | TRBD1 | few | TGTGCCATCAGTGAGAGACAGGGTCAAGAGACCCAGTACTTC | CAISERQGQETQYF
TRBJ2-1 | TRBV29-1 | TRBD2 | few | TGCAGCGTTGCGCTAGCGGGGGGGCCTAATGAGCAGTTCTTC | CSVALAGGPNEQFF
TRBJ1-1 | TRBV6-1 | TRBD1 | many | TGTGCCAGCAGCCTTGAGGGGGCCACTGAAGCTTTCTTT | CASSLEGATEAFF
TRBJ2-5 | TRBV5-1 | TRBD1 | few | TGCGCCAGCAGCCCAGCTGGACAGGGTTCGGGAGAGACCCAGTACTTC | CASSPAGQGSGETQYF
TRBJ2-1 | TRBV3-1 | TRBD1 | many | TGTGCCAGCTCCGGGTGGACAGGGAGGCCCAATGAGCAGTTCTTC | CASSGWTGRPNEQFF
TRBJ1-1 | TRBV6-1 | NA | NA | TGTGCCAGCTCGTGGGCAGGCACTGAAGCTTTCTTT | CASSWAGTEAFF
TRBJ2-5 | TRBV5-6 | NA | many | TGTGCCAGCAGCTCACCAAGGCGGGGGCGCGTCAGCCTCCAAGAGACCCAGTACTTC | CASSSPRRGRVSLQETQYF
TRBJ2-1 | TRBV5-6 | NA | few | TGTGCCAGCAGCCTCGATTGGGGCATAAGTAGCTCCTACAATGAGCAGTTCTTC | CASSLDWGISSSYNEQFF
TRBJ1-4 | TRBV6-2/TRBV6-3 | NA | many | TGTGCCAGCAAAACGGGTAGCGAAAAACTGTTTTTT | CASKTGSEKLFF
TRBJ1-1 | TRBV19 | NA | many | TGTGCCAGCAGCTTTCCGGGACCGAACACTGAAGCTTTCTTT | CASSFPGPNTEAFF
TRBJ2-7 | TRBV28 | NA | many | TGTGCCAGCACCACTCCACAGGGCCCCTACGAGCAGTACTTC | CASTTPQGPYEQYF
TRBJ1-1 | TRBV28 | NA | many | TGTGCCAGCAGTTCAGGAGGTGTGAACACTGAAGCTTTCTTT | CASSSGGVNTEAFF
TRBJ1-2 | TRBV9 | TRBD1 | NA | TGTGCCAGCAGCGAGGGGACAGGGGGGAATGGCTACACCTTC | CASSEGTGGNGYTF
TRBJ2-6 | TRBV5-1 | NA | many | TGCGCCAGCAGCGATGACTCTGGGGCCAACGTCCTGACTTTC | CASSDDSGANVLTF
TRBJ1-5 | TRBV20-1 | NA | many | TGCAGTGCTAGACCTCCCTCATCCCCCCCCCATCAGCCCCAGCATTTT | CSARPPSSPPHQPQHF
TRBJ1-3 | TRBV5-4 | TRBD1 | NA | TGTGCCAGCAGCGCCGGGACAGCGGGTGGAAACACCATATATTTT | CASSAGTAGGNTIYF
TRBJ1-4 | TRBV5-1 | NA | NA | TGCGCCAGCAGCTTTGAAGTGGCAGGAGAAGAAAAACTGTTTTTT | CASSFEVAGEEKLFF
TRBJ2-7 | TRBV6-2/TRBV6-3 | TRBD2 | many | TGTGCCAGCAGTTACTCGAGTGGGGGGGTCGAGTCCTACGAGCAGTACTTC | CASSYSSGGVESYEQYF
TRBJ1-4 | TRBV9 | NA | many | TGTGCCAGCAGCGTCAGTACAACTAATGAAAAACTGTTTTTT | CASSVSTTNEKLFF
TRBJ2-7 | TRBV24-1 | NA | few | TGTGCCACCAGTTCAGGGGCAAACTACGAGCAGTACTTC | CATSSGANYEQYF
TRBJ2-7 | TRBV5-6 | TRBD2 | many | TGTGCCAGCAGCTTGGGTAGTCCTAGCGGAGCCTACGAGCAGTACTTC | CASSLGSPSGAYEQYF
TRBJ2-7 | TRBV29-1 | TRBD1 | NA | TGCAGCTTCTTCAGGGGGTTCTCCTACGAGCAGTACTTC | CSFFRGFSYEQYF
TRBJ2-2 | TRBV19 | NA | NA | TGTGCCAGTAGGTTCACCGGGGAGCTGTTTTTT | CASRFTGELFF
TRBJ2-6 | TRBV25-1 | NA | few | TGTGCCAGCAGTGGGGTCCTATCTGGGGCCAACGTCCTGACTTTC | CASSGVLSGANVLTF
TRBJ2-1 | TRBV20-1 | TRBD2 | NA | TGCAGTGCCCTGACTAGCGGGGGCCCTTCCTACAATGAGCAGTTCTTC | CSALTSGGPSYNEQFF
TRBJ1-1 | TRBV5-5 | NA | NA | TGTGTCAGCAGCAGGGACCGCGTCGAGGGTGCTTTCTTT | CVSSRDRVEGAFF
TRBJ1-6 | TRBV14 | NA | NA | TGTGCCAGCAGCCAAGAGTTGGTGGCGCCCCTCCACTTT | CASSQELVAPLHF
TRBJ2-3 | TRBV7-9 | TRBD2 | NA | TGTGCCAGCAGCAGAGGACTAGGGCCCTATACGCAGTATTTT | CASSRGLGPYTQYF
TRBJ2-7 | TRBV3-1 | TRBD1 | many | TGTGCCAGCAGCGACGACAGGGAAATAAACGAGCAGTACTTC | CASSDDREINEQYF
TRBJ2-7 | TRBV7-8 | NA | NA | TGTGCCAGCAGCCCCGTCACTTCCGTCTACGAGCAGTACTTC | CASSPVTSVYEQYF
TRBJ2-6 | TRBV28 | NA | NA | TGTGCCAGCAGTTCCCCCGACGGGTACTCTGGGGCCAACGTCCTGACTTTC | CASSSPDGYSGANVLTF
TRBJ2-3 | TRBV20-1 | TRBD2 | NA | TGCAGTGCCATGACTAGCGGGACCTCAGATACGCAGTATTTT | CSAMTSGTSDTQYF